Shown below are 14 T cell receptor beta chains from a single sample sequenced in a study of blood T cell repertoires in COVID-19. Using immunoSEQ multiplex PCR, the repertoire was profiled, and TCRdb retains in-frame clones only, with some absent. The sample records approximately 200,000 clones, approximately 80% being singletons. The sample taken for sequencing was PBMCs or T cells enriched from blood (not recorded which). All receptors derive from a woman aged 40 to 50 with acute COVID-19.

The chain links TRBV19 to TRBJ1-5, with TRBD1 matching 9 bases. This CDR3 has 14 amino acids. The V gene's germline CDR1 is LNHDA and CDR2 SQIVND (reference sequence). V was pared by 7 bases and J by 3 bases, with 4 bases of the junction left unmatched. In DNA, the CDR3 is TGTGCCAGTACGGGACAGGGTCACAATCAGCCCCAGCATTTT. This encodes CASTGQGHNQPQHF.

This chain links TRBV5-1 with TRBJ1-4; possible D gene TRBD1, 6 bases. V was clipped by 5 bases and J by 7 bases, with 12 bases between them. CDR1 is SGHRS and CDR2 is YFSETQ in the germline V gene. The CDR3 runs 13 residues. The CDR3 nucleotides are TGCGCCAGCAGGGTACAGGGCGGTGAAAAACTGTTTTTT. Its protein is CASRVQGGEKLFF.

The chain combines TRBV19 with TRBJ2-5, with a weak D call TRBD1 (5 bases). The CDR3 has 12 residues. Trimming pared 5 bases from V and 4 bases from J, leaving 8 bases between. Germline V gives CDR1 LNHDA, CDR2 SQIVND (reference sequence). The CDR3 loop is CASSQGVETQYF. The CDR3 bases are TGTGCCAGTAGTCAGGGTGTAGAGACCCAGTACTTC.

The rearrangement links TRBV10-3 to TRBJ2-2, with a tentative D call TRBD1 (6 bases). Germline assignment: CDR1 ENHRY and CDR2 SYGVKD. This CDR3 is 14 amino acids long. V lost 0 bases to trimming and J lost 9 bases, with 11 bases between them. This CDR3 reads CAISESVQGRELFF. In DNA form, the CDR3 reads TGTGCCATCAGTGAGTCCGTACAGGGCAGGGAGCTGTTTTTT.

V and J are TRBV2 and TRBJ1-2; the D is unclear. The germline gives CDR1 SNHLY, CDR2 FYNNEI. The CDR3 consists of 12 residues. The V end was cut by 11 bases, the J end by 1 base, with 11 bases between. This CDR3 is CAQRPVNYGYTF. The DNA for the CDR3 is TGTGCCCAGAGGCCAGTTAACTATGGCTACACCTTC.

The rearrangement uses TRBV6-5 and TRBJ2-7; possible D gene TRBD1, 6 bases. Looked up from germline, CDR1 is MNHEY and CDR2 is SVGAGI. The CDR3 consists of 13 residues. The V end was cut by 2 bases, the J end by 7 bases, with 12 bases between. The CDR3 sequence: CASSYPQGIEQYF. The CDR3 coding sequence is TGTGCCAGCAGTTACCCCCAGGGGATAGAGCAGTACTTC.

This clone was seen just once. This chain links TRBV7-3 with TRBJ2-3; a weak D match, TRBD2 (5 bases). Germline V gene lookup returns CDR1 SGHTA and CDR2 FQGTGA. V lost 2 bases, J lost 2 bases, and 8 bases lay in between. The CDR3 extends over 14 amino acids. The CDR3 coding sequence is TGTGCCAGCAGCTTACCGGGGATCACAGATACGCAGTATTTT. It translates to CASSLPGITDTQYF.

The V call is TRBV19, the J call TRBJ2-3, with a tentative D call TRBD2 (5 bases). CDR3 size: 15 residues. Between the trimmed V and J ends, which lost 1 base and 1 base, there was a span of 9 bases. The germline gives CDR1 LNHDA, CDR2 SQIVND (reference sequence). The CDR3: CASSIVGGGTDTQYF. CDR3 coding DNA: TGTGCCAGTAGTATAGTTGGAGGAGGCACAGATACGCAGTATTTT.

The chain recombines TRBV19 with TRBJ1-2; possible D gene TRBD1, 5 bases. V was cut by 7 bases and J by 7 bases, with 22 bases left in between. CDR1 and CDR2 (germline): LNHDA, SQIVND (reference sequence). The CDR3 length is 15 residues. CDR3 DNA: TGTGCCAGTACCTCCGTGGGGGGTTTAGGTTCTGGCTACACCTTC. Protein: CASTSVGGLGSGYTF.

The chain combines TRBV27 with TRBJ2-2; 7 positions agree with TRBD2. Looked up from germline, CDR1 is MNHEY and CDR2 is SMNVEV (reference sequence). V lost 2 bases and J lost 6; bases outside the gene matches: 9. This CDR3 has 16 residues. This chain's CDR3 is CASSLRRGTLAGELFF. DNA for the CDR3: TGTGCCAGCAGTTTAAGGCGGGGGACCCTTGCCGGGGAGCTGTTTTTT.

Concerning this clone itself: The junction departs from germline at one end; a sequencing error may be responsible. The genes are TRBV13 and TRBJ1-2; D is undetermined. The CDR3 runs 12 residues. Germline V lookup: CDR1 PRHDT, CDR2 FYEKMQ (reference sequence). The CDR3 region is CASSLGVGGHLW. The CDR3 DNA sequence: TGTGCCAGCAGCTTAGGAGTTGGCGGGCACTTATGG.

The CDR3 reads CASSRNIRDRGYEQYF. The CDR3 nucleotides are TGTGCCAGCAGTCGTAATATCCGGGACAGGGGGTACGAGCAGTACTTC. The rearrangement uses TRBV2 and TRBJ2-7; TRBD1 matches 11 bases. Germline CDR1 SNHLY, CDR2 FYNNEI. This CDR3 has 16 amino acids. J gave up 4 bases and V 5 bases, and 10 bases lay outside the gene matches. The whole variable domain, remainder taken from reference TRBV2 and TRBJ2-7, is EPEVTQTPSHQVTQMGQEVILRCVPISNHLYFYWYRQILGQKVEFLVSFYNNEISEKSEIFDDQFSVERPDGSNFTLKIRSTKLEDSAMYFCASSRNIRDRGYEQYFGPGTRLTVT.

The CDR3 spells CASSVPRGRGTGELFF. The CDR3 DNA sequence: TGTGCCAGCAGTGTCCCCAGGGGGCGCGGCACCGGGGAGCTGTTTTTT. This chain uses TRBV6-1 with TRBJ2-2; 8 nucleotides match TRBD1. J was trimmed by 4 bases and V by 4 bases; bases with no gene match: 8. The CDR3 has 16 amino acids. Germline V gene lookup returns CDR1 MNHNS and CDR2 SASEGT.

The rearrangement links TRBV2 to TRBJ1-5; 11 nucleotides line up with TRBD1. J gave up 5 bases and V 7 bases, and 4 bases lay outside the gene matches. Germline loops: CDR1 SNHLY, CDR2 FYNNEI. CDR3 length equals 14 residues. The DNA of the CDR3 is TGTGCCAGCACCTGGACAGGGGGCGATCAGCCCCAGCATTTT. Residues: CASTWTGGDQPQHF.